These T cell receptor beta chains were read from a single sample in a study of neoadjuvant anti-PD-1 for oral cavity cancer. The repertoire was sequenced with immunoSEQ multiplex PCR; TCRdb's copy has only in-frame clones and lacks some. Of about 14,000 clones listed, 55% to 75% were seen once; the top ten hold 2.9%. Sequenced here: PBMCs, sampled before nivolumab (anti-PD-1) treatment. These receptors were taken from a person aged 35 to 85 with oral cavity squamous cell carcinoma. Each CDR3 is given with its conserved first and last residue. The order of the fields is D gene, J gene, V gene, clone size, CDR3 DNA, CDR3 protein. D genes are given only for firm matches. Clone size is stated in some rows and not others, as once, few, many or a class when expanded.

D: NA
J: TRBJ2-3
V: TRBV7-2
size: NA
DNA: TGTGCCAGCAGCCCGTGGGTTGGGGGAGCGTCGGATACGCAGTATTTT
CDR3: CASSPWVGGASDTQYF

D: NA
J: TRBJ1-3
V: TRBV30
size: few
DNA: TGTGCCTGGAGTGTAACAGGGGGAAACACCATATATTTT
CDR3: CAWSVTGGNTIYF

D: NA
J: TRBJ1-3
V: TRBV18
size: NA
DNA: TGTGCCAGCTCACCACCGTTTCGCGGAAACACCATATATTTT
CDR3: CASSPPFRGNTIYF

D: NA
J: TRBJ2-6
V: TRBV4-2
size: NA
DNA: TGTGCCAGCAGCCAAGCTTCTCTAGTCGCTGGGGCCAACGTCCTGACTTTC
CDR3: CASSQASLVAGANVLTF

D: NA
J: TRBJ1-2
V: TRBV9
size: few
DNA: TGTGCCAGCAGCCCTCGGAGTGGGGTTCTTAACTATGGCTACACCTTC
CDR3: CASSPRSGVLNYGYTF

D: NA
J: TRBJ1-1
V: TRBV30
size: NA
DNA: TGTGCCTGGAGTGTAGTCGGGACTGAAGCTTTCTTT
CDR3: CAWSVVGTEAFF

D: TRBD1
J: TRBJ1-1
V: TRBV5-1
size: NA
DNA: TGCGCCAGCAGCTTACAGGGGTCTAATGAAGCTTTCTTT
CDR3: CASSLQGSNEAFF

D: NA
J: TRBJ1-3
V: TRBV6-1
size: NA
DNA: TGTGCCAGCAGTAAAGGACCAAACGGGGGAAACACCATATATTTT
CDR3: CASSKGPNGGNTIYF

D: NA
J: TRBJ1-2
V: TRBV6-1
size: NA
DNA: TGTGCCAGCAGTGAACCCCCAGGGCGGGTAAACTATGGCTACACCTTC
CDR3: CASSEPPGRVNYGYTF

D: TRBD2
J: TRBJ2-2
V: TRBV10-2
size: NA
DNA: TGCGCCAGCAGTTATTCCGGGACTAGCGGGACTTGGGAGCTGTTTTTT
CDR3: CASSYSGTSGTWELFF